Listed below are T cell receptor beta chains from one sample, sequenced in a study of shared clonotypes between healthy human individuals. This table comes from immunoSEQ multiplex PCR, and its TCRdb copy is limited to in-frame clones, with some not included. Among roughly 2,500,000 clones, over 85% were seen once, and the ten largest hold 0.36%. The sequencing sample was made of naive CD4+ T cells from PBMCs. The receptors were gathered from a man between 18 and 29 years old in good health. Some clones in this sample may be carry-over from other donors' samples. Both conserved end residues are part of each CDR3. The order of the fields is CDR3 protein, CDR3 DNA, D gene, clone size, V gene, J gene. The D gene is left open where the match is weak. Clone size appears in some rows only: once, few, many, or a class for an expanded clone.

CDR3aa: CASSLRSGETEAFF; CDR3nt: TGCGCCAGCAGCTTAAGATCCGGGGAGACTGAAGCTTTCTTT; d_gene: NA; abundance: NA; v_gene: TRBV5-1; j_gene: TRBJ1-1
CDR3aa: CASSIGGGNTGELFF; CDR3nt: TGTGCCAGCAGTATAGGAGGGGGAAACACCGGGGAGCTGTTTTTT; d_gene: NA; abundance: NA; v_gene: TRBV28; j_gene: TRBJ2-2
CDR3aa: CASSVAGSPGTQYF; CDR3nt: TGTGCCAGCAGCGTAGCTGGGAGCCCGGGGACCCAGTACTTC; d_gene: NA; abundance: NA; v_gene: TRBV9; j_gene: TRBJ2-5
CDR3aa: CASSAEGVSNQPQHF; CDR3nt: TGCGCCAGCAGCGCTGAGGGGGTGAGCAATCAGCCCCAGCATTTT; d_gene: NA; abundance: NA; v_gene: TRBV5-1; j_gene: TRBJ1-5
CDR3aa: CASSPRTALEEKLFF; CDR3nt: TGTGCCAGCAGTCCCCGGACGGCTCTGGAAGAAAAACTGTTTTTT; d_gene: NA; abundance: NA; v_gene: TRBV28; j_gene: TRBJ1-4
CDR3aa: CASSFYTGRQETQYF; CDR3nt: TGTGCCAGCAGTTTCTATACAGGGAGACAAGAGACCCAGTACTTC; d_gene: NA; abundance: NA; v_gene: TRBV2; j_gene: TRBJ2-5
CDR3aa: CASSVDVGFQPQHF; CDR3nt: TGTGCCAGCAGCGTGGATGTCGGCTTTCAGCCCCAGCATTTT; d_gene: NA; abundance: few; v_gene: TRBV9; j_gene: TRBJ1-5
CDR3aa: CAWTVKTSGRSYEQYF; CDR3nt: TGTGCCTGGACTGTAAAGACTAGCGGGAGGTCCTACGAGCAGTACTTC; d_gene: TRBD2; abundance: NA; v_gene: TRBV30; j_gene: TRBJ2-7
CDR3aa: CASSPSVSGANVLTF; CDR3nt: TGCGCCAGCAGCCCGTCCGTGTCTGGGGCCAACGTCCTGACTTTC; d_gene: NA; abundance: NA; v_gene: TRBV5-1; j_gene: TRBJ2-6
CDR3aa: CASRKDRAFYGYTF; CDR3nt: TGTGCCAGTAGGAAGGACAGGGCATTTTATGGCTACACCTTC; d_gene: TRBD1; abundance: NA; v_gene: TRBV19; j_gene: TRBJ1-2
CDR3aa: CASTLLGQGVYGYTF; CDR3nt: TGTGCCAGCACTTTGTTGGGACAGGGGGTCTATGGCTACACCTTC; d_gene: TRBD1; abundance: NA; v_gene: TRBV2; j_gene: TRBJ1-2
CDR3aa: CASRTLQGNTEAFF; CDR3nt: TGTGCCAGCAGGACTCTACAGGGGAACACTGAAGCTTTCTTT; d_gene: NA; abundance: NA; v_gene: TRBV6-5; j_gene: TRBJ1-1
CDR3aa: CASSLVGANTEAFF; CDR3nt: TGCGCCAGCAGCTTAGTGGGAGCCAACACTGAAGCTTTCTTT; d_gene: NA; abundance: NA; v_gene: TRBV5-1; j_gene: TRBJ1-1
CDR3aa: CASTLMASGRTEQYF; CDR3nt: TGCGCCAGCACCTTGATGGCTAGCGGACGGACCGAGCAGTACTTC; d_gene: TRBD2; abundance: NA; v_gene: TRBV5-1; j_gene: TRBJ2-7
CDR3aa: CASSQDGAGGLNSPLHF; CDR3nt: TGCGCCAGCAGCCAAGATGGAGCAGGGGGCCTTAATTCACCCCTCCACTTT; d_gene: TRBD1; abundance: NA; v_gene: TRBV4-3; j_gene: TRBJ1-6
CDR3aa: CSVEWERPPAQYF; CDR3nt: TGCAGCGTTGAATGGGAGAGACCTCCTGCGCAGTATTTT; d_gene: NA; abundance: once; v_gene: TRBV29-1; j_gene: TRBJ2-3
CDR3aa: CASSLKVVGELFF; CDR3nt: TGTGCCAGCAGCTTAAAAGTGGTCGGGGAGCTGTTTTTT; d_gene: NA; abundance: NA; v_gene: TRBV7-2; j_gene: TRBJ2-2
CDR3aa: CATSRDMAGWDTEAFF; CDR3nt: TGTGCCACCAGCAGAGATATGGCGGGGTGGGACACTGAAGCTTTCTTT; d_gene: NA; abundance: NA; v_gene: TRBV15; j_gene: TRBJ1-1
CDR3aa: CASKPSPATNEKLFF; CDR3nt: TGCGCCAGCAAGCCGAGCCCTGCAACTAATGAAAAACTGTTTTTT; d_gene: NA; abundance: NA; v_gene: TRBV5-1; j_gene: TRBJ1-4
CDR3aa: CASSETVGETQYF; CDR3nt: TGTGCCAGCAGTGAGACAGTGGGGGAGACCCAGTACTTC; d_gene: NA; abundance: once; v_gene: TRBV2; j_gene: TRBJ2-5
CDR3aa: CASSLVLASYNEQFF; CDR3nt: TGTGCCAGCAGCTTAGTACTAGCTTCCTACAATGAGCAGTTCTTC; d_gene: NA; abundance: NA; v_gene: TRBV7-8; j_gene: TRBJ2-1
CDR3aa: CASSLAGGTGETYEQYF; CDR3nt: TGTGCCAGCAGCTTAGCTGGGGGGACAGGGGAGACCTACGAGCAGTACTTC; d_gene: TRBD1; abundance: NA; v_gene: TRBV7-6; j_gene: TRBJ2-7
CDR3aa: CASSFGTPTGGEKLFF; CDR3nt: TGCGCCAGCAGCTTCGGGACTCCAACCGGAGGAGAAAAACTGTTTTTT; d_gene: NA; abundance: NA; v_gene: TRBV5-1; j_gene: TRBJ1-4
CDR3aa: CASSLAGTATRGEQFF; CDR3nt: TGTGCCAGCAGCTTAGCCGGGACTGCTACCCGGGGTGAGCAGTTCTTC; d_gene: NA; abundance: NA; v_gene: TRBV7-9; j_gene: TRBJ2-1
CDR3aa: CASSLQDRVHNEQFF; CDR3nt: TGTGCCAGCAGCTTGCAAGACAGGGTCCACAATGAGCAGTTCTTC; d_gene: TRBD1; abundance: NA; v_gene: TRBV5-6; j_gene: TRBJ2-1
CDR3aa: CAGEGGYDGYTF; CDR3nt: TGTGCCGGGGAAGGGGGCTATGACGGCTACACCTTC; d_gene: TRBD1; abundance: NA; v_gene: TRBV28; j_gene: TRBJ1-2
CDR3aa: CASSLSNRGVQPQHF; CDR3nt: TGTGCCAGCAGTTTGAGTAACAGGGGGGTTCAGCCCCAGCATTTT; d_gene: TRBD1; abundance: NA; v_gene: TRBV28; j_gene: TRBJ1-5
CDR3aa: CATSREKGQGSYEQYF; CDR3nt: TGTGCCACCAGCAGAGAGAAGGGACAGGGCTCCTACGAGCAGTACTTC; d_gene: TRBD1; abundance: NA; v_gene: TRBV15; j_gene: TRBJ2-7
CDR3aa: CASRPPRGVEPDSYDEQYF; CDR3nt: TGTGCAAGTCGCCCACCGCGGGGGGTCGAGCCCGACTCCTACGACGAGCAGTACTTC; d_gene: NA; abundance: NA; v_gene: TRBV12-2; j_gene: TRBJ2-7
CDR3aa: CASSPELAGSDEQFF; CDR3nt: TGTGCCAGCAGCCCTGAACTAGCGGGAAGCGATGAGCAGTTCTTC; d_gene: TRBD2; abundance: NA; v_gene: TRBV7-3; j_gene: TRBJ2-1
CDR3aa: CASSQDPGGQGSYNEQFF; CDR3nt: TGCGCCAGCAGCCAAGATCCGGGAGGACAGGGGTCCTACAATGAGCAGTTCTTC; d_gene: TRBD1; abundance: NA; v_gene: TRBV4-3; j_gene: TRBJ2-1
CDR3aa: CAWDRGETEAFF; CDR3nt: TGTGCCTGGGACAGGGGAGAGACTGAAGCTTTCTTT; d_gene: TRBD1; abundance: NA; v_gene: TRBV30; j_gene: TRBJ1-1
CDR3aa: CSLAKGASYNEQFF; CDR3nt: TGCAGCCTCGCCAAGGGGGCGTCCTACAATGAGCAGTTCTTC; d_gene: TRBD1; abundance: once; v_gene: TRBV29-1; j_gene: TRBJ2-1
CDR3aa: CASSFPGTYNNEQFF; CDR3nt: TGTGCCAGCAGTTTCCCGGGAACCTATAACAATGAGCAGTTCTTC; d_gene: NA; abundance: once; v_gene: TRBV27; j_gene: TRBJ2-1
CDR3aa: CASSLWVGSGNEQFF; CDR3nt: TGTGCCAGCAGCTTATGGGTCGGGAGTGGGAATGAGCAGTTCTTC; d_gene: NA; abundance: NA; v_gene: TRBV7-2; j_gene: TRBJ2-1
CDR3aa: CASSFHYTDTQYF; CDR3nt: TGTGCCAGCAGTTTTCACTACACAGATACGCAGTATTTT; d_gene: NA; abundance: NA; v_gene: TRBV27; j_gene: TRBJ2-3
CDR3aa: CASSRGAGGPHYNEQFF; CDR3nt: TGTGCCAGCAGCCGAGGAGCGGGAGGGCCTCACTACAATGAGCAGTTCTTC; d_gene: TRBD2; abundance: NA; v_gene: TRBV28; j_gene: TRBJ2-1
CDR3aa: CASSGGEDTEAFF; CDR3nt: TGTGCCAGCAGTGGGGGGGAGGACACTGAAGCTTTCTTT; d_gene: NA; abundance: few; v_gene: TRBV6-6; j_gene: TRBJ1-1